These 24 T cell receptor beta chains share one sample of origin, sequenced in a study of T cell clonotyping in hematopoietic cell transplantation. The repertoire was sequenced with immunoSEQ multiplex PCR; TCRdb's copy has only in-frame clones and lacks some. The sample contains 25,000 to 35,000 clones, approximately 95% of which appear only once. Sequences were obtained from peripheral blood mononuclear cells. The receptors were gathered from a man aged 50 or older in good health. Some clones in this sample may be carry-over from other donors' samples.

This chain uses TRBV15 with TRBJ1-2, with a tentative D call TRBD1 (5 bases). Germline values: CDR1 LNHNV, CDR2 YYDKDF (reference sequence). V lost 0 bases and J 7 bases, leaving 9 bases between the germline ends. This CDR3 is built from 13 residues. The chain's CDR3 is CATSRDYGGGYTF. CDR3 DNA sequence: TGTGCCACCAGCAGAGATTACGGGGGTGGCTACACCTTC.

V and J are TRBV6-1 and TRBJ1-5; perhaps TRBD1 as D (5 bases). The CDR3 is 17 amino acids. CDR1 and CDR2 from the germline V gene are MNHNS and SASEGT. V lost 1 base and J 0 bases, leaving 13 bases between the germline ends. CDR3 bases: TGTGCCAGCAGTGAAGGTGTGTCAGGGTATAGCAATCAGCCCCAGCATTTT. Translation: CASSEGVSGYSNQPQHF.

This rearrangement joins TRBV4-3 to TRBJ2-3; 8 bases line up with TRBD1. Germline CDR1 reads LGHNA; CDR2 reads YSLEER. V lost 6 bases, J lost 1 base, and 9 bases stayed unmatched. The CDR3 covers 16 residues. The CDR3 DNA sequence: TGCGCCAGCAGTCCTAAAGCAGGGGGCGGCACAGATACGCAGTATTTT. It is translated as CASSPKAGGGTDTQYF.

The gene calls are TRBV4-2 and TRBJ2-5, with D perhaps TRBD1 or TRBD2 (6 bases each). CDR3 length equals 17 residues. Trimming shortened V by 5 bases and J by 5 bases, and 24 bases separated the two germline ends. CDR1 LGHNA and CDR2 YNFKEQ come from the germline V gene. The CDR3 nucleotides read TGTGCCAGCAGCTCCCTTGCCTCGAGGGGGGCGGGGGAGACCCAGTACTTC. This translates into CASSSLASRGAGETQYF.

This rearrangement joins TRBV6-5 to TRBJ2-5, with 8 bases fitting TRBD2. The CDR3 is 13 residues long. The germline V gene has CDR1 MNHEY and CDR2 SVGAGI. V trimming: 9 bases; J trimming: 5 bases; junction bases outside the gene matches: 8. This CDR3 reads CASGAGGLETQYF. Written as DNA, the CDR3 is TGTGCCAGTGGCGCGGGGGGATTGGAGACCCAGTACTTC.

The CDR3 reads CASSALPEGTEAFF. For the CDR3, the DNA is TGTGCCAGCAGCGCGCTCCCCGAAGGGACTGAAGCTTTCTTT. The chain joins TRBV9 to TRBJ1-1, with D hard to call. The CDR3 loop spans 14 amino acids. Germline V gene data show CDR1 as SGDLS and CDR2 as YYNGEE. Trimming took off 3 bases at V and 5 bases at J, with 14 bases between the two ends. The full variable domain, its missing parts supplied by reference TRBV9 and TRBJ1-1, is DSGVTQTPKHLITATGQRVTLRCSPRSGDLSVYWYQQSLDQGLQFLIQYYNGEERAKGNILERFSAQQFPDLHSELNLSSLELGDSALYFCASSALPEGTEAFFGQGTRLTVV.

The chain is built from TRBV29-1 and TRBJ2-5; TRBD1 is a possible D gene (6 bases). Germline CDR1 and CDR2: SQVTM and ANQGSEA. Deletions cut 4 bases from V and 7 bases from J, with 22 bases between. This CDR3 comprises 15 residues. Here the CDR3 reads CSVVFQQTGLSTQYF. The DNA for the CDR3 is TGCAGCGTTGTTTTTCAGCAGACAGGTCTATCGACCCAGTACTTC.

The V call is TRBV5-8, the J call TRBJ2-7, with 8 positions matching TRBD2. The CDR3 is 12 residues long. Per the germline V gene, CDR1 is SGHTS and CDR2 is YDEGEE. Trimming removed 2 bases from V and 11 bases from J; junction bases left unmatched: 6. The CDR3 here is CASSFGLAEEYF. The CDR3 bases are TGTGCCAGCAGCTTTGGACTAGCTGAAGAGTACTTC.

The chain combines TRBV7-8 with TRBJ2-1, with TRBD1 matching 9 bases. The germline V gene encodes CDR1 SGHVS and CDR2 FQNEAQ. The CDR3 covers 14 residues. Trimming took 5 bases from V and 4 from J; bases not matched to a gene: 3. This chain's CDR3 is CASSLGQGYNEQFF. The CDR3 nucleotides are TGTGCCAGCAGCCTCGGACAGGGGTACAATGAGCAGTTCTTC.

This clone was detected only once. The chain has TRBV4-1 and TRBJ2-2; D not resolved. The V end was cut by 4 bases, the J end by 0 bases, with 15 bases between. The V gene's germline CDR1 is MGHRA and CDR2 YSYEKL. CDR3 length: 17 residues. The CDR3 nucleotides read TGCGCCAGCAGCCTAAGGACCGATCCATCGAACACCGGGGAGCTGTTTTTT. It specifies CASSLRTDPSNTGELFF.

V is TRBV7-9 and J is TRBJ1-6; TRBD1 matches 8 bases. Looked up from germline, CDR1 is SEHNR and CDR2 is FQNEAQ (reference sequence). The CDR3 is made up of 15 amino acids. V shed 2 bases and J 10 bases; nucleotides not matched to a gene: 7. The CDR3 reads CASSLSGQGGSPLHF. DNA of the CDR3: TGTGCCAGCAGCTTATCAGGACAGGGTGGCTCACCCCTCCACTTT.

V and J are TRBV7-8 and TRBJ2-1; TRBD1 agrees at 9 bases. The CDR3 consists of 14 residues. Germline-derived CDR1 and CDR2 are SGHVS and FQNEAQ. V trimming: 1 base; J trimming: 7 bases; junction bases outside the gene matches: 2. The CDR3 DNA reads TGTGCCAGCAGCTTAGTGGGACAGGGAAATGAGCAGTTCTTC. Translated, it gives CASSLVGQGNEQFF. Together with reference TRBV7-8 and TRBJ2-1, the CDR3 gives the full variable domain: GAGVSQSPRYKVAKRGQDVALRCDPISGHVSLFWYQQALGQGPEFLTYFQNEAQLDKSGLPSDRFFAERPEGSVSTLKIQRTQQEDSAVYLCASSLVGQGNEQFFGPGTRLTVL.

The chain recombines TRBV25-1 with TRBJ1-1; 7 nucleotides agree with TRBD1. CDR3 length: 15 residues. CDR1 is MGHDK, CDR2 SYGVNS, per germline. Trimming at V came to 4 bases and at J to 1 base, leaving 6 bases not matched to a gene. The CDR3 nucleotides are TGTGCCAGCAGTGCCTCAGACAGGGCGAACACTGAAGCTTTCTTT. It yields the protein CASSASDRANTEAFF. The whole variable domain, filled in from reference TRBV25-1 and TRBJ1-1, reads EADIYQTPRYLVIGTGKKITLECSQTMGHDKMYWYQQDPGMELHLIHYSYGVNSTEKGDLSSESTVSRIRTEHFPLTLESARPSHTSQYLCASSASDRANTEAFFGQGTRLTVV.

The rearrangement uses TRBV7-2 and TRBJ1-1; D possibly corresponds to TRBD1 (6 bases). Trimming left V 0 bases short and J 5 bases short, with 10 bases between. The CDR3 runs to 14 residues. CDR1 SGHTA and CDR2 FQGNSA come from the germline V gene. Here the CDR3 DNA reads TGTGCCAGCAGCTTAGCGGGGGCGGAGACTGAAGCTTTCTTT. It is translated as CASSLAGAETEAFF.

This chain links TRBV7-2 with TRBJ2-2; D ambiguous. The germline V and J ends were trimmed by 1 base and 0 bases, with 6 bases remaining between them. The CDR3 has 15 residues. Germline V gene sequence: CDR1 SGHTA, CDR2 FQGNSA. CDR3: CASSLDGPNTGELFF. The CDR3 DNA reads TGTGCCAGCAGCTTAGACGGGCCGAACACCGGGGAGCTGTTTTTT.

A single count supports this clone. The gene calls are TRBV6-1 and TRBJ1-1; D is unclear. Per germline, CDR1 MNHNS and CDR2 SASEGT. The CDR3 contains 13 residues. Deletions cut 7 bases from V and 1 base from J, with 10 bases between. In DNA, the CDR3 is TGTGCCAGCAAAAGGTTCACGAACACTGAAGCTTTCTTT. Residues: CASKRFTNTEAFF.

V gene TRBV5-1 combines with J gene TRBJ1-4; D is ambiguous. The CDR3 runs to 16 residues. The germline gives CDR1 SGHRS, CDR2 YFSETQ. Trimming pared 1 base from V and 0 bases from J, leaving 10 bases between. CDR3 sequence (DNA): TGCGCCAGCAGCTTGACGGCTGGGGCAACTAATGAAAAACTGTTTTTT. Amino acid sequence: CASSLTAGATNEKLFF.

This rearrangement joins TRBV5-8 to TRBJ1-4, with no clear D. From germline, CDR1 is SGHTS and CDR2 YDEGEE. The CDR3 is 15 residues long. Trimming shortened V by 0 bases and J by 6 bases, and 12 bases separated the two germline ends. This chain's CDR3 is CASSLAPGFYEKLFF. For the CDR3, the DNA is TGTGCCAGCAGCTTGGCGCCAGGTTTTTATGAAAAACTGTTTTTT.

The rearrangement uses TRBV30 and TRBJ1-3, with D possibly being TRBD1 (5 bases). Trimming shortened V by 5 bases and J by 0 bases, and 17 bases separated the two germline ends. Looked up from germline, CDR1 is GTSNPN and CDR2 is SVGIG (reference sequence). This CDR3 region has 16 residues. The CDR3 loop is CAWQEGTPSSGNTIYF. CDR3 in DNA: TGTGCCTGGCAGGAAGGGACGCCGAGCTCTGGAAACACCATATATTTT.

The chain combines TRBV4-1 with TRBJ1-4; TRBD1 matches 9 bases. CDR3 length: 18 residues. Germline V CDR1 and CDR2: MGHRA, YSYEKL. With V trimmed by 1 base and J by 4 bases, 10 bases remained unmatched. The CDR3 DNA is TGCGCCAGCAGCCAAGGCGGGGACAGGGCTACGTTTAATGAAAAACTGTTTTTT. This encodes CASSQGGDRATFNEKLFF.

This chain joins TRBV7-8 and TRBJ1-5, with D possibly being TRBD1 (5 bases). V was cut by 2 bases and J by 5 bases, with 13 bases left in between. In germline, CDR1 is SGHVS, CDR2 FQNEAQ. The CDR3 loop spans 15 amino acids. The CDR3 bases are TGTGCCAGCAGCTTACGTCTTGGGGACGATCAGCCCCAGCATTTT. Protein product: CASSLRLGDDQPQHF.

V gene TRBV4-2 combines with J gene TRBJ1-2; 7 bases are a match to TRBD1. Germline CDR1 LGHNA, CDR2 YNFKEQ. This CDR3 spans 16 amino acids. Germline trimming cut 2 bases from V and 6 bases from J; bases unmatched to any gene: 12. The CDR3 protein is CASSQLTQDRLHGYTF. CDR3 nucleotide sequence: TGTGCCAGCAGCCAACTTACCCAGGACAGGTTGCATGGCTACACCTTC.

The V and J genes are TRBV6-5 and TRBJ2-7; D may match TRBD1 or TRBD2 (5 bases each). The CDR3 is 14 amino acids. Germline V gene lookup returns CDR1 MNHEY and CDR2 SVGAGI. V dropped 0 bases and J dropped 7 bases, with 13 bases sitting between them. This CDR3 is CASSYSGRVGEQYF. CDR3 bases: TGTGCCAGCAGTTACTCGGGGCGGGTAGGTGAGCAGTACTTC.

CDR3 region: CASMGRINNQPQHF. CDR3 nucleotides: TGTGCCAGCATGGGCAGAATAAACAATCAGCCCCAGCATTTT. The chain has TRBV2 and TRBJ1-5; D gene ambiguous. This CDR3 comprises 14 residues. Germline V gene data show CDR1 as SNHLY and CDR2 as FYNNEI. The ends were cut back, 7 bases at V and 3 bases at J, with 13 bases in the middle.